This T cell receptor (beta chain) was documented in a study of technical replicates of blood from a few donors. CDR1 is SEHNR, CDR2 FQNEAQ, per germline (reference sequence). Trimming pared 3 bases from V and 5 bases from J, leaving 2 bases between. This CDR3 is built from 11 residues. TCRdb's table, derived via immunoSEQ multiplex PCR, lists solely in-frame clones and lacks some. In the table there are around 70,000 clones, less than 98% of which are singletons. Sequences were obtained from T cells isolated from PBMCs. This sequence originates from a human donor in good health. V is TRBV7-9 and J is TRBJ2-1; no definite D call. This chain's CDR3 is CASSFDNEQFF. The CDR3 DNA follows: TGTGCCAGCAGCTTCGACAATGAGCAGTTCTTC.